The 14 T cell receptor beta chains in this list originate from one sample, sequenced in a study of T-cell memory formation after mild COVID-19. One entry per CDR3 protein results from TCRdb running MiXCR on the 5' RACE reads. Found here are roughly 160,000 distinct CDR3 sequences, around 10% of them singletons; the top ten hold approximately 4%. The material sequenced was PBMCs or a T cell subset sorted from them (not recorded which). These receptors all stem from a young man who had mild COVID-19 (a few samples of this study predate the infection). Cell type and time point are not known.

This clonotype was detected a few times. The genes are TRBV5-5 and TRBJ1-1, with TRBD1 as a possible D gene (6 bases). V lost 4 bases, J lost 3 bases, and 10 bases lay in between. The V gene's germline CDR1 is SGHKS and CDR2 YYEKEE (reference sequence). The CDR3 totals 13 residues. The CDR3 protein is CASSIYRDTEAFF. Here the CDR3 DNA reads TGTGCCAGCAGCATCTACAGGGACACTGAAGCTTTCTTT.

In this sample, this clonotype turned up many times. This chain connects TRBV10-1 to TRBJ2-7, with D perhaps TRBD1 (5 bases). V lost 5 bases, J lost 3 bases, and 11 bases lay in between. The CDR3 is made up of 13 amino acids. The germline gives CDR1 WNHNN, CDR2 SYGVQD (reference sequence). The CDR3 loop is CASSPGSRYEQYF. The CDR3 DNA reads TGCGCCAGCAGTCCAGGGTCTCGCTACGAGCAGTACTTC.

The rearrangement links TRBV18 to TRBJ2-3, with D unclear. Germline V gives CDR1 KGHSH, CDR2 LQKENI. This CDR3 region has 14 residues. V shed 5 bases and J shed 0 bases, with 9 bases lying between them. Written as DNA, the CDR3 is TGTGCCAGCTCAGCAACAGCTAGCACAGATACGCAGTATTTT. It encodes CASSATASTDTQYF.

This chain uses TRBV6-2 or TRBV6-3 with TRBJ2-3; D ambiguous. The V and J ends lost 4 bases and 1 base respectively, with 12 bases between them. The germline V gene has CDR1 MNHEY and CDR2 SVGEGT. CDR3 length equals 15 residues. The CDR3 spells CASSLNFIGTDTQYF. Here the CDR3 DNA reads TGTGCCAGCAGTTTGAATTTTATCGGCACAGATACGCAGTATTTT.

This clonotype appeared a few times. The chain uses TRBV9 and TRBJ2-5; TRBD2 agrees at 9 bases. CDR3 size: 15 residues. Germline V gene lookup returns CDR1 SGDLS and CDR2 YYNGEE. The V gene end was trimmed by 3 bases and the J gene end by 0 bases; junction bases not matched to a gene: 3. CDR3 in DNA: TGTGCCAGCAGCGCCAGCGGGGGGTACCAAGAGACCCAGTACTTC. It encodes CASSASGGYQETQYF. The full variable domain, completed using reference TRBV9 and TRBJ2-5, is DSGVTQTPKHLITATGQRVTLRCSPRSGDLSVYWYQQSLDQGLQFLIQYYNGEERAKGNILERFSAQQFPDLHSELNLSSLELGDSALYFCASSASGGYQETQYFGPGTRLLVL.

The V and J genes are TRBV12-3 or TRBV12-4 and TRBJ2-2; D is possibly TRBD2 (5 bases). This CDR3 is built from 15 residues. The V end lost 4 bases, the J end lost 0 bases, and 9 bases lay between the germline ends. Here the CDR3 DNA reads TGTGCCAGCAGTTCCCACGGGACGAACACCGGGGAGCTGTTTTTT. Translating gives CASSSHGTNTGELFF.

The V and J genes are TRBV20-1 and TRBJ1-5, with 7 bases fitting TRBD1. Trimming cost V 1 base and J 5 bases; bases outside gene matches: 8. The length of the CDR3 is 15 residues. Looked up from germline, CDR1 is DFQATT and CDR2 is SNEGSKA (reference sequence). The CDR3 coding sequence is TGCAGTGCTAGAGGTTTACAGGGGTTATATCAGCCCCAGCATTTT. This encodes CSARGLQGLYQPQHF.

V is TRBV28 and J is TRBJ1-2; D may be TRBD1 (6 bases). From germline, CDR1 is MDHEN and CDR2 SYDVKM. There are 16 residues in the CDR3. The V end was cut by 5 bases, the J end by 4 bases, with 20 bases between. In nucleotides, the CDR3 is TGTGCCAGCAGTCTGGAGCAGGGGCCGGACCCCTATGGCTACACCTTC. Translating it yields CASSLEQGPDPYGYTF.

CDR3 bases: TGCGCCAGCAGCCCACAGCAAGATAGCAGGCAGTTCTTC. Amino acids: CASSPQQDSRQFF. V is TRBV4-3 and J is TRBJ2-1; D gene unclear. This CDR3 has 13 amino acids. Germline V gene data show CDR1 as LGHNA and CDR2 as YSLEER. V was shortened by 4 bases and J by 12 bases, with 16 bases between the two germline ends.

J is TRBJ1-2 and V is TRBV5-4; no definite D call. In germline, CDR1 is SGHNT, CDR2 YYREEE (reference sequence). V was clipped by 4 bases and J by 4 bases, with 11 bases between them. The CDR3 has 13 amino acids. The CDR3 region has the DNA TGTGCCAGCAGCCCGGACGGTGGCTATGGCTACACCTTC. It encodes CASSPDGGYGYTF.

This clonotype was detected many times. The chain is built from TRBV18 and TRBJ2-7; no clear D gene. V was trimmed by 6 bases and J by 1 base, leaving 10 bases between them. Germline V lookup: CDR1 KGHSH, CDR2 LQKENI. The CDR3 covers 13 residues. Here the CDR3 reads CASSMERSYEQYV. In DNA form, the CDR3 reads TGTGCCAGCTCGATGGAACGGTCCTACGAGCAGTACGTC.

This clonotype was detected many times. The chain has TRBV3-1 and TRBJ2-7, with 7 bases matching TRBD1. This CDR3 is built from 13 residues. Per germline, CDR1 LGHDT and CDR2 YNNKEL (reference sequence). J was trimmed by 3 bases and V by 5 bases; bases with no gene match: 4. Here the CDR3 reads CASSSGQNYEQYF. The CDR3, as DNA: TGTGCCAGCAGCTCGGGACAGAACTACGAGCAGTACTTC.

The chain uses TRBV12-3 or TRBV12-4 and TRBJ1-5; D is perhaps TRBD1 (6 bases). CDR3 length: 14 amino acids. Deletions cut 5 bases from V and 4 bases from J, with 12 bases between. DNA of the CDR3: TGTGCCAGCAGTGGGCAGGGGATGAATCAGCCCCAGCATTTT. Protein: CASSGQGMNQPQHF.

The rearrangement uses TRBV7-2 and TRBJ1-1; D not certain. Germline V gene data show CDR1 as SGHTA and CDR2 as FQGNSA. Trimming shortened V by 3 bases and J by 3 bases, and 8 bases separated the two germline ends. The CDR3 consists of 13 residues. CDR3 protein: CASSFTLDTEAFF. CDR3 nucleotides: TGTGCCAGCAGCTTTACCTTGGACACTGAAGCTTTCTTT.